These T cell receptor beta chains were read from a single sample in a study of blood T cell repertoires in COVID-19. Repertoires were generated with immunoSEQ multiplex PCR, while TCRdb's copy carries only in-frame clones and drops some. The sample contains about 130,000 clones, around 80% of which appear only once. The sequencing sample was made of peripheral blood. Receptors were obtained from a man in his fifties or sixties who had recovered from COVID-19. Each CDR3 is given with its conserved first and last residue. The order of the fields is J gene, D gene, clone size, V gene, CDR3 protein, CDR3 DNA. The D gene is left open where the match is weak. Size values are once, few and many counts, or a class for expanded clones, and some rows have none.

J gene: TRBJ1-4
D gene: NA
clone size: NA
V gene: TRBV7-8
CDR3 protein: CASSLARWGGGEKLFF
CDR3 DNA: TGTGCCAGCAGCTTAGCGCGGTGGGGCGGGGGTGAAAAACTGTTTTTT

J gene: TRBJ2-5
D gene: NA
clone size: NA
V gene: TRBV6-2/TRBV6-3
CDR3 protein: CASSYRPLRSRETQYF
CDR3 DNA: TGTGCCAGCAGTTATCGTCCTTTGAGATCCCGGGAGACCCAGTACTTC

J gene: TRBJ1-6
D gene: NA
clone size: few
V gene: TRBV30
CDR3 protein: CAWNSEAGLSPLHF
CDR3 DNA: TGTGCCTGGAATTCGGAGGCCGGCCTTTCACCCCTCCACTTT

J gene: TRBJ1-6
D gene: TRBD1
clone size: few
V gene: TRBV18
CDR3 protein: CASSSNPRDSLNSPLHF
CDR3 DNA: TGTGCCAGCTCATCGAACCCCCGGGACAGTCTGAATTCACCCCTCCACTTT

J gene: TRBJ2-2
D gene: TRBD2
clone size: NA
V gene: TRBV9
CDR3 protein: CASSVDAGGPDGELFF
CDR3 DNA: TGTGCCAGCAGCGTAGACGCGGGGGGGCCGGACGGGGAGCTGTTTTTT

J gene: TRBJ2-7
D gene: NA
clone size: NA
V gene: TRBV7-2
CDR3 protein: CASSTGQVSSYEQYF
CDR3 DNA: TGTGCCAGCAGCACCGGCCAGGTGAGCTCCTACGAGCAGTACTTC

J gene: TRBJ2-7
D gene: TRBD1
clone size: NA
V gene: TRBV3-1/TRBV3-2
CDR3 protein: CASSQGIGTGSEQYF
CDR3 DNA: TGTGCCAGCAGCCAAGGTATCGGGACAGGGTCCGAGCAGTACTTC

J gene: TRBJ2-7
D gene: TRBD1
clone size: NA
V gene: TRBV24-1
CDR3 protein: CATSDLRTGYEQYF
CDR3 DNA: TGTGCCACCAGTGATTTGCGGACAGGTTACGAGCAGTACTTC

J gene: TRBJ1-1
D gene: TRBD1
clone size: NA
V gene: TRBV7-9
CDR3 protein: CASRAGTANTEAFF
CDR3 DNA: TGTGCCAGCAGAGCCGGGACAGCGAACACTGAAGCTTTCTTT

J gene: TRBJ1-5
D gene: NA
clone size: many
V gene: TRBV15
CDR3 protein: CATSRAGRDQPQHF
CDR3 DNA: TGTGCCACCAGCAGAGCTGGTCGGGATCAGCCCCAGCATTTT

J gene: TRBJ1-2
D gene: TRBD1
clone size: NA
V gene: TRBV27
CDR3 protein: CASSITLQGALVYGYTF
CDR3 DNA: TGTGCCAGCAGTATTACCTTACAGGGGGCGCTGGTCTATGGCTACACCTTC

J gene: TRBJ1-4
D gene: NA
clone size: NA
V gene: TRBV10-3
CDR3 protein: CAISVGGPATNEKLFF
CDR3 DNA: TGTGCCATCAGTGTGGGGGGACCTGCAACTAATGAAAAACTGTTTTTT

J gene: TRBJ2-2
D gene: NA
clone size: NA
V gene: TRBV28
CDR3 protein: CASTVSGGELFF
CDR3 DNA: TGTGCCAGCACCGTTTCGGGTGGGGAGCTGTTTTTT

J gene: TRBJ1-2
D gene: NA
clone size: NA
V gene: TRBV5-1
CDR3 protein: CASRHTGGDAGGYGYTF
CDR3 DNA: TGCGCCAGCAGACACACGGGAGGGGACGCCGGGGGCTATGGCTACACCTTC

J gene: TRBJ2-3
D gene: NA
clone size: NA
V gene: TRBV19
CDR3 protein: CASSTAGADTQYF
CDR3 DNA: TGTGCCAGTAGTACCGCCGGGGCAGATACGCAGTATTTT

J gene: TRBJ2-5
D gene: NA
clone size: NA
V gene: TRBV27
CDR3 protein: CASSSEYWGGRETQYF
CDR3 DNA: TGTGCCAGCAGTAGCGAATATTGGGGGGGCCGGGAGACCCAGTACTTC

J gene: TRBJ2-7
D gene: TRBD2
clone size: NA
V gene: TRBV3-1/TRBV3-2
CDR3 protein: CASSQTSGRRSYEQYF
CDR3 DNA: TGTGCCAGCAGCCAAACTAGCGGGAGAAGATCCTACGAGCAGTACTTC

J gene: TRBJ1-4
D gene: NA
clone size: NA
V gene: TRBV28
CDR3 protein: CASSLSSGRNEKLFF
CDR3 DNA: TGTGCCAGCAGTTTGTCTTCAGGGAGGAATGAAAAACTGTTTTTT

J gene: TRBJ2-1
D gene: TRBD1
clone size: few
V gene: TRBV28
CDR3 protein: CASRKGQGVVNEQFF
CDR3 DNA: TGTGCCAGCAGAAAGGGACAGGGGGTCGTCAATGAGCAGTTCTTC

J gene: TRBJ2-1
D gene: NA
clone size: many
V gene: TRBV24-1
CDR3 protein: CATSDLGESGYNEQFF
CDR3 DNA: TGTGCCACCAGTGATTTGGGGGAGTCGGGCTACAATGAGCAGTTCTTC

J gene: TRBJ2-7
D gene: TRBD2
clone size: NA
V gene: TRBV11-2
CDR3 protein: CASSFGGTSGYF
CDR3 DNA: TGTGCCAGCAGCTTCGGAGGGACTAGCGGGTACTTC

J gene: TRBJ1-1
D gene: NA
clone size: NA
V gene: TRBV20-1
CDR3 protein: CSATFELF
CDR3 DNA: TGCAGTGCTACTTTCGAACTGTTT